This T cell receptor beta chain was sequenced during a study of technical replicates of blood from several donors. The germline V gene encodes CDR1 SGHVS and CDR2 FQNEAQ. CDR3 length: 15 residues. J lost 6 bases, V lost 5 bases, and 9 bases had no gene match. Sequencing was performed with immunoSEQ multiplex PCR; in TCRdb, only in-frame clones are kept and a portion is missing. The sample includes tens of thousands of clones, 90% to 98% of them seen just once. V gene TRBV7-8 combines with J gene TRBJ1-5; 8 bases fit TRBD1. Sample: T cells isolated from PBMCs. The sequence came from a human donor in good health. CDR3 sequence reads: CASSRDRGPSQPQHF. CDR3 sequence (DNA): TGTGCCAGCAGCCGTGACAGGGGTCCATCTCAGCCCCAGCATTTT.